The present TCR beta chain was sequenced within a study of blood T cells in healthy people across ages. Study at large: When template switching was applied, about one barcoded beta molecule was captured per two T cells.

This CDR3 region has 15 residues. V was trimmed by 0 bases and J by 6 bases, leaving 12 bases between them. Germline V CDR1 and CDR2: LNHNV, YYDKDF (reference sequence). General study findings and limits: Older age went with lower TCR beta diversity per million T cells, in a roughly linear way. It was not known whether donors were CMV positive (a possible confounder of expanded clonotype changes).

This clonotype was detected a few times. Antigen unknown. A second PCR of 7 to 11 cycles used a sample-barcoded 5' primer and a J-beta primer mix. TCRdb itself ran the 5' RACE reads through MiXCR, one entry per CDR3 protein. This table has about 1,000,000 distinct CDR3 sequences, around 45% appearing once. Input material: blood. The chain recombines TRBV15 with TRBJ2-1; possible D gene TRBD1, 5 bases. This TCR came from a woman aged 55-69 years in good health. This CDR3 reads CATSRDPLGVNEQFF. The CDR3 DNA is TGTGCCACCAGCAGAGACCCTCTAGGGGTCAATGAGCAGTTCTTC.